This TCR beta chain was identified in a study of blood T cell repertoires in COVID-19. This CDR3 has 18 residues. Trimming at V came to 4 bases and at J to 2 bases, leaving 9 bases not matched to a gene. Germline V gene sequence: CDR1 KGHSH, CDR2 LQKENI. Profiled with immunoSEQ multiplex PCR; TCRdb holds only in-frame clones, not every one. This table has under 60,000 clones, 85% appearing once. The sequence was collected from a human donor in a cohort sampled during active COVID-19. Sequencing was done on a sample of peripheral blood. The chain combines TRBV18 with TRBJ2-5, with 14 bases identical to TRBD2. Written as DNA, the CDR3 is TGTGCCAGCTCACTCGGGACTAGCGGGAGCCCCCTACAAGAGACCCAGTACTTC. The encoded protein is CASSLGTSGSPLQETQYF.